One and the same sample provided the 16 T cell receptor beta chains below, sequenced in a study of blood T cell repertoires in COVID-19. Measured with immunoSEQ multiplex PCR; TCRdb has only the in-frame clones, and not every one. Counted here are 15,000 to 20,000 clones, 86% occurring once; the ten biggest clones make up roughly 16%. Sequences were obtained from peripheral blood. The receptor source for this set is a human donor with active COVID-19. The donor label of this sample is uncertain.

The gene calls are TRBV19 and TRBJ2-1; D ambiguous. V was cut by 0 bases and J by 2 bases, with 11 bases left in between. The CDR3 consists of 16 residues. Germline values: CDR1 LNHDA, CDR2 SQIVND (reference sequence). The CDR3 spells CASSIDTHLAYNEQFF. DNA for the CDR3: TGTGCCAGTAGTATAGATACACACCTTGCCTACAATGAGCAGTTCTTC. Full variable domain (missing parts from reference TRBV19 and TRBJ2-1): DGGITQSPKYLFRKEGQNVTLSCEQNLNHDAMYWYRQDPGQGLRLIYYSQIVNDFQKGDIAEGYSVSREKKESFPLTVTSAQKNPTAFYLCASSIDTHLAYNEQFFGPGTRLTVL.

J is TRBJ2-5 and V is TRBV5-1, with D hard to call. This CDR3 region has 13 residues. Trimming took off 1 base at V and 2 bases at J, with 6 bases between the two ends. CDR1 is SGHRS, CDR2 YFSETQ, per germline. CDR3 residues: CASSLNFQETQYF. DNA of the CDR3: TGCGCCAGCAGCTTGAACTTTCAAGAGACCCAGTACTTC.

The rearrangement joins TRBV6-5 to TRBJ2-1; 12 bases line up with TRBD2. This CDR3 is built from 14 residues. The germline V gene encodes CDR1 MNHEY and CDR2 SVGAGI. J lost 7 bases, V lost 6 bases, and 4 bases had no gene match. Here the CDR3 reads CASSLAGGPNEQFF. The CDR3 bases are TGTGCCAGCAGCCTAGCGGGGGGGCCGAATGAGCAGTTCTTC.

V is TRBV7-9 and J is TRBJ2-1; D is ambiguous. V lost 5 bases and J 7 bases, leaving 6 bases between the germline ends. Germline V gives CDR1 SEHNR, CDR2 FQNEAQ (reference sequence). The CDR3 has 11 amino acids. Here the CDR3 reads CASSLLNEQFF. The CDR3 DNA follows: TGTGCCAGCAGCCTACTAAATGAGCAGTTCTTC.

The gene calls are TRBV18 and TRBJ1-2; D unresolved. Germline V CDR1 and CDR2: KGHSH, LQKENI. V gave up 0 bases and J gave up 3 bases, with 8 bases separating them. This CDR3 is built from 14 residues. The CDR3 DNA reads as TGTGCCAGCTCACCACCGTGGCAGGACTATGGCTACACCTTC. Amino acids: CASSPPWQDYGYTF.

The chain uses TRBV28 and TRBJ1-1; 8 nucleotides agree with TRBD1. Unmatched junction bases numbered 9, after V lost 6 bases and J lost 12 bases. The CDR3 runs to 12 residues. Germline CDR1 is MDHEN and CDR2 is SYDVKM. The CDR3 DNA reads TGTGCCAGCAGCCTAGGACAGGGAAGAACTTTCTTT. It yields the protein CASSLGQGRTFF.

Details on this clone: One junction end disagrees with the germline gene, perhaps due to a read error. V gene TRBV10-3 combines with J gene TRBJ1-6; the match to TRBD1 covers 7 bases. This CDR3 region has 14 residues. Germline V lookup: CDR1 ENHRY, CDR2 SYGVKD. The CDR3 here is CAISATGNNSPLHF. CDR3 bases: TGTGCCATCAGTGCGACAGGGAATAACTCACCCCTCCACTTT.

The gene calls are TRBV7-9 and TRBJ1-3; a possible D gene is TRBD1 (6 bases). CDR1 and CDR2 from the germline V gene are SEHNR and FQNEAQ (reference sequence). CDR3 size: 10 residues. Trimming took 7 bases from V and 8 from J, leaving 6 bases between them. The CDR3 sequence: CASTGDTIYF. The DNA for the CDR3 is TGTGCCAGCACAGGGGACACCATATATTTT.

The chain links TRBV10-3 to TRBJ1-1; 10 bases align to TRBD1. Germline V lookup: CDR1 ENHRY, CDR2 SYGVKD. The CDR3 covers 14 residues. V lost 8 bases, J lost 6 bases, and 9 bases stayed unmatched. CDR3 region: CAIGETGGLAEAFF. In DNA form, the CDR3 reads TGTGCCATCGGGGAGACAGGGGGCCTAGCTGAAGCTTTCTTT.

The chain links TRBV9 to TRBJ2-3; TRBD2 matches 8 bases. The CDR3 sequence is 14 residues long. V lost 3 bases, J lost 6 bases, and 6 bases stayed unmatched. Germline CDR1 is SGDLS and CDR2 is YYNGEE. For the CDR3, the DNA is TGTGCCAGCAGCGCGGGACTAGGGGGTGATACGCAGTATTTT. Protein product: CASSAGLGGDTQYF. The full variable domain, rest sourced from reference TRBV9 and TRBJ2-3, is DSGVTQTPKHLITATGQRVTLRCSPRSGDLSVYWYQQSLDQGLQFLIQYYNGEERAKGNILERFSAQQFPDLHSELNLSSLELGDSALYFCASSAGLGGDTQYFGPGTRLTVL.

CDR3 DNA sequence: TGTGCCAGCTTAAGGCGGGGGAGGACTGAAGCTTTCTTT. It specifies CASLRRGRTEAFF. The gene calls are TRBV6-5 and TRBJ1-1; the D gene is possibly TRBD1 (5 bases). This CDR3 is 13 amino acids long. The germline V and J ends were trimmed by 8 bases and 5 bases, with 15 bases remaining between them. Germline V gives CDR1 MNHEY, CDR2 SVGAGI.

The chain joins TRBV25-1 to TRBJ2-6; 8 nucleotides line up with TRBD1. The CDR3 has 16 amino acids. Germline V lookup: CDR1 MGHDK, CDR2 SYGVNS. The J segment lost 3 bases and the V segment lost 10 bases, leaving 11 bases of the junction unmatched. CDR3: CAIGQGRGSGANVLTF. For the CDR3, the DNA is TGTGCCATCGGACAGGGACGCGGTAGTGGGGCCAACGTCCTGACTTTC.

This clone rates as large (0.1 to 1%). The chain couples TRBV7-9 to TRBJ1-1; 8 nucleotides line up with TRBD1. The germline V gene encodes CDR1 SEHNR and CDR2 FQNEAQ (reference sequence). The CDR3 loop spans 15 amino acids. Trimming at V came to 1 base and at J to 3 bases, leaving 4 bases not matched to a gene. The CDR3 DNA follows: TGTGCCAGCAGCTTAGACGGGACAGGTTACACTGAAGCTTTCTTT. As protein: CASSLDGTGYTEAFF.

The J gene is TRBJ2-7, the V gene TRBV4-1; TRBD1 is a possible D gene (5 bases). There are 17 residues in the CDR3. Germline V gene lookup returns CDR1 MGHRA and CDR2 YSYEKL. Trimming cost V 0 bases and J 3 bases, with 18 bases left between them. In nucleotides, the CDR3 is TGCGCCAGCAGCCAAGATATCTTCGCTGGGCAGGGCTACGAGCAGTACTTC. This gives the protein CASSQDIFAGQGYEQYF.

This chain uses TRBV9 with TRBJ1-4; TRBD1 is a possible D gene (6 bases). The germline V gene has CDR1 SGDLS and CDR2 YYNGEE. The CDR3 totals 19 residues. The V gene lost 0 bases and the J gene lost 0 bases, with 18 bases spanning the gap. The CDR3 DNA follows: TGTGCCAGCAGCGTAGCTACGGACAGCGCCAATACAACTAATGAAAAACTGTTTTTT. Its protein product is CASSVATDSANTTNEKLFF.

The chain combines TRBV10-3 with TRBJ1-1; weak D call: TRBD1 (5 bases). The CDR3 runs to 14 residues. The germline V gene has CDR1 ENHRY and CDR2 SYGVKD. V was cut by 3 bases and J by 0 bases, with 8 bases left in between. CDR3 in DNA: TGTGCCATCAGTGACCTGGGGCTGAACACTGAAGCTTTCTTT. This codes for CAISDLGLNTEAFF.